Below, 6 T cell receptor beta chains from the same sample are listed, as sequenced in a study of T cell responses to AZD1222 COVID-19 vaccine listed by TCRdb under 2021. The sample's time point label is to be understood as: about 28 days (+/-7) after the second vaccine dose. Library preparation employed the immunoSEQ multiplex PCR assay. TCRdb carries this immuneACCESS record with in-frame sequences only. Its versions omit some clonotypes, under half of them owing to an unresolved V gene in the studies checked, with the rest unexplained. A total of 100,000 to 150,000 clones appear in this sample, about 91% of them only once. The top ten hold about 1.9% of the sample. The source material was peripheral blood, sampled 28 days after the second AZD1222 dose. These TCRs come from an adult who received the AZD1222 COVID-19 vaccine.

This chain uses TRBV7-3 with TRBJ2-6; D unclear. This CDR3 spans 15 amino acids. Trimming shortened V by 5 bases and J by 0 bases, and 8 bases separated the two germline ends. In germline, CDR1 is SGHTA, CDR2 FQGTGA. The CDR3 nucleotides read TGTGCCAGCAGCGAGTGGAGCTCTGGGGCCAACGTCCTGACTTTC. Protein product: CASSEWSSGANVLTF.

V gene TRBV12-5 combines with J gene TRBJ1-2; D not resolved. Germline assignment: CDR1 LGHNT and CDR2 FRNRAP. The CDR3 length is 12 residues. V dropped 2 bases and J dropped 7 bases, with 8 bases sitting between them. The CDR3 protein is CASGLIVGGYTF. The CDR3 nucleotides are TGTGCTAGTGGTTTGATTGTTGGTGGCTACACCTTC. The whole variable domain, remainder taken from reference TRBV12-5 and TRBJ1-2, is DARVTQTPRHKVTEMGQEVTMRCQPILGHNTVFWYRQTMMQGLELLAYFRNRAPLDDSGMPKDRFSAEMPDATLATLKIQPSEPRDSAVYFCASGLIVGGYTFGSGTRLTVV.

The CDR3 nucleotides are TGTGCCGGCACGACTAGCGGGGGGTACAATGAGCAGTTCTTC. Amino acids: CAGTTSGGYNEQFF. The rearrangement uses TRBV2 and TRBJ2-1, with 13 bases matching TRBD2. CDR1 and CDR2 from the germline V gene are SNHLY and FYNNEI. The ends lost 11 bases at V and 4 bases at J; junction bases unmatched: 5. The CDR3 has 14 residues.

Here the CDR3 reads CASSSSGTVGEKLFF. Written as DNA, the CDR3 is TGTGCCAGCAGTTCCTCCGGGACAGTGGGGGAAAAACTGTTTTTT. The V gene is TRBV27, the J gene TRBJ1-4, with TRBD1 matching 7 bases. The V gene end was trimmed by 4 bases and the J gene end by 8 bases; junction bases not matched to a gene: 10. CDR1 MNHEY and CDR2 SMNVEV come from the germline V gene (reference sequence). This CDR3 comprises 15 residues.

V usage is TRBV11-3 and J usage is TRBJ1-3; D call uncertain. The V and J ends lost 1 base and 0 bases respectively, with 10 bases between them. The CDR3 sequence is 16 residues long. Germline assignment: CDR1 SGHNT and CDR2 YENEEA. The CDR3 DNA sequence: TGTGCCAGCAGCTTAGTGGCAGGATTCTCTGGAAACACCATATATTTT. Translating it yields CASSLVAGFSGNTIYF.

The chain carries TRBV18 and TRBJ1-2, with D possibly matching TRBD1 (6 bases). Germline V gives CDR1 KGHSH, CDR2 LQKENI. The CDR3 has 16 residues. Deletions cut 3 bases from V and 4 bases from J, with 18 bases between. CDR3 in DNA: TGTGCCAGCTCACCCGGTCCGCCAGGGGTTATCTATGGCTACACCTTC. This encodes CASSPGPPGVIYGYTF.